A single sample gave rise to the 27 T cell receptor beta chains below, sequenced in a study of vaccination and CD4 T cells after COVID-19. These TCRs' antigens remain unknown. Treatment denoted: approximately 10-day PBMC culture with coronavirus spike peptide pools or control peptides (ViraFEST assay). Oncomine TCR Beta short-read sequencing was applied to DNA from cultured CD4+ T cells. TCRdb recomputed calls from the PCR reads with MiXCR, one row per CDR3 protein. The sample has fewer than 20,000 distinct CDR3 sequences, more than 45% seen once. Sequencing was carried out using CD4+ T cells from blood, cultured in vitro. The receptors originated from a human donor who had recovered from COVID-19.

The chain combines TRBV12-3 or TRBV12-4 with TRBJ2-7; 7 positions match TRBD1. The junction had 11 bases not matched to a gene; V was cut back by 6 bases and J by 3 bases. There are 15 residues in the CDR3. The CDR3 DNA follows: TGTGCCAGCAGGATTAACAGGGGATTGAACTACGAGCAGTACTTC. Encoded protein: CASRINRGLNYEQYF.

This clonotype has a handful of counts. The rearrangement links TRBV5-4 to TRBJ1-2; D perhaps matches TRBD1 (5 bases). CDR1 and CDR2 (germline): SGHNT, YYREEE (reference sequence). Trimming left V 4 bases short and J 7 bases short, with 14 bases between. The CDR3 runs to 13 residues. The CDR3 here is CASSPEGRGGYTF. DNA for the CDR3: TGTGCCAGCAGCCCCGAAGGAAGGGGTGGCTACACCTTC. The whole variable domain, filled in from reference TRBV5-4 and TRBJ1-2, reads ETGVTQSPTHLIKTRGQQVTLRCSSQSGHNTVSWYQQALGQGPQFIFQYYREEENGRGNFPPRFSGLQFPNYSSELNVNALELDDSALYLCASSPEGRGGYTFGSGTRLTVV.

This clonotype appeared once. The chain uses TRBV20-1 and TRBJ1-4, with 10 bases fitting TRBD1. V lost 0 bases to trimming and J lost 7 bases; unmatched junction nucleotides: 5. The CDR3 is made up of 15 amino acids. Germline lookup yields CDR1 DFQATT and CDR2 SNEGSKA (reference sequence). CDR3 region: CSARDDDRGLEKLFF. In DNA form, the CDR3 reads TGCAGTGCTAGAGATGATGACAGGGGGCTTGAAAAACTGTTTTTT.

J is TRBJ1-5 and V is TRBV28, with TRBD1 identical over 8 bases. CDR3 length: 14 amino acids. Germline loops: CDR1 MDHEN, CDR2 SYDVKM. The J segment lost 5 bases and the V segment lost 6 bases, leaving 6 bases of the junction unmatched. CDR3 residues: CASRWTGSYQPQHF. CDR3 DNA sequence: TGTGCCAGCAGATGGACAGGGAGTTATCAGCCCCAGCATTTT.

A few counts support this clonotype. This chain uses TRBV28 with TRBJ2-7; D is perhaps TRBD1 or TRBD2 (6 bases each). Germline CDR1 MDHEN, CDR2 SYDVKM. Trimming pared 1 base from V and 2 bases from J, leaving 12 bases between. The CDR3 consists of 15 residues. CDR3 loop: CASSLYGGAAYEQYF. The CDR3 bases are TGTGCCAGCAGTTTATACGGGGGCGCCGCCTACGAGCAGTACTTC.

This clonotype was recorded a few times. The V call is TRBV27, the J call TRBJ2-5; weak D call: TRBD1 (7 bases). The V end lost 5 bases, the J end lost 5 bases, and 18 bases lay between the germline ends. This CDR3 has 15 amino acids. The germline gives CDR1 MNHEY, CDR2 SMNVEV (reference sequence). CDR3 sequence (DNA): TGTGCCAGCAGTGGGGGGACCCACAGGGGTGAGACCCAGTACTTC. This encodes CASSGGTHRGETQYF.

There are a few counts of this clonotype. The chain links TRBV2 to TRBJ2-5, with D perhaps being TRBD1 or TRBD2 (5 bases each). V lost 4 bases and J 2 bases, leaving 11 bases between the germline ends. Per germline, CDR1 SNHLY and CDR2 FYNNEI. The CDR3 length is 14 residues. CDR3 residues: CASSVGRLQETQYF. The DNA for the CDR3 is TGTGCCAGCAGTGTGGGACGGTTACAAGAGACCCAGTACTTC.

This clonotype was counted only a few times. The chain employs TRBV2 and TRBJ1-5; 9 bases fit TRBD1. V was pared by 6 bases and J by 2 bases, with 14 bases of the junction left unmatched. CDR1 and CDR2 from the germline V gene are SNHLY and FYNNEI. The CDR3 runs to 18 residues. The DNA of the CDR3 is TGTGCCAGCAGCCCCGGGACAGGGCGAGGCAGAGGCAATCAGCCCCAGCATTTT. Translation: CASSPGTGRGRGNQPQHF.

The chain is built from TRBV11-3 and TRBJ2-3; D gene unclear. The length of the CDR3 is 15 residues. V was clipped by 0 bases and J by 2 bases, with 9 bases between them. Germline V gives CDR1 SGHNT, CDR2 YENEEA. The CDR3 bases are TGTGCCAGCAGCTTAGATCTCGGTTACACAGATACGCAGTATTTT. This encodes CASSLDLGYTDTQYF.

The rearrangement links TRBV21-1 to TRBJ2-1; TRBD2, the table's D call, was not compared with the DNA. TRBV21-1 is assigned pseudogene status. This CDR3 region has 14 residues. CDR3 sequence reads: CASSKGLGYNEQFF. The CDR3 DNA sequence: TGTGCCAGCAGCAAGGGACTAGGGTACAATGAGCAGTTCTTC.

This clonotype was detected a few times. The chain carries TRBV10-1 and TRBJ1-2, with D possibly being TRBD1 (5 bases). Germline CDR1 and CDR2: WNHNN and SYGVQD (reference sequence). This CDR3 region has 14 residues. Trimming took 6 bases from V and 4 from J, leaving 15 bases between them. The CDR3 protein is CASSPGTARYGYTF. CDR3 bases: TGCGCCAGCAGCCCCGGGACGGCCCGCTATGGCTACACCTTC.

The table lists this clonotype with a count of one. The CDR3 loop reads CASREGENTEAFF. CDR3 nucleotide sequence: TGTGCCAGCAGGGAGGGGGAGAACACTGAAGCTTTCTTT. The chain employs TRBV28 and TRBJ1-1; TRBD1 is a possible D gene (6 bases). The CDR3 loop spans 13 amino acids. The V end lost 6 bases, the J end lost 1 base, and 9 bases lay between the germline ends. CDR1 and CDR2 from the germline V gene are MDHEN and SYDVKM.

This chain uses TRBV7-2 with TRBJ1-1; D possibly corresponds to TRBD1 (6 bases). CDR3 length: 13 residues. CDR1 is SGHTA, CDR2 FQGNSA, per germline. Trimming pared 5 bases from V and 10 bases from J, leaving 17 bases between. CDR3 region: CASSVQGTNGAFF. In DNA form, the CDR3 reads TGTGCCAGCAGCGTCCAGGGGACCAACGGAGCTTTCTTT.

Comment on this clonotype: A read error may account for a junction end that differs from germline. This rearrangement joins TRBV7-7 to TRBJ2-5; either TRBD1 or TRBD2 may fit D (5 bases each). The germline V gene encodes CDR1 SSHAT and CDR2 FNYEAQ (reference sequence). The CDR3 runs to 16 residues. The CDR3 DNA sequence: TGTGCTAGCAGCCCTCCCCGGGGCAGGGCGCCGGAGACCCAGTACTTC. Translated, it gives CASSPPRGRAPETQYF.

This clonotype is a singleton in its sample. This chain joins TRBV7-2 and TRBJ1-1, with D possibly being TRBD1 (5 bases). The CDR3 runs 16 residues. In germline, CDR1 is SGHTA, CDR2 FQGNSA. Trimming removed 3 bases from V and 4 bases from J, with 18 bases in between. The CDR3 loop reads CASSLDSGSGITEAFF. The CDR3 DNA reads TGTGCCAGCAGCTTGGATTCAGGGTCAGGAATCACTGAAGCTTTCTTT. Full variable domain (rest looked up from reference TRBV7-2 and TRBJ1-1): GAGVSQSPSNKVTEKGKDVELRCDPISGHTALYWYRQSLGQGLEFLIYFQGNSAPDKSGLPSDRFSAERTGGSVSTLTIQRTQQEDSAVYLCASSLDSGSGITEAFFGQGTRLTVV.

Only a few counts were recorded for this clonotype. The chain employs TRBV27 and TRBJ1-5, with 8 bases fitting TRBD1. The germline gives CDR1 MNHEY, CDR2 SMNVEV (reference sequence). The CDR3 totals 13 residues. V lost 8 bases, J lost 7 bases, and 7 bases stayed unmatched. The CDR3 nucleotides read TGTGCCAGCGGTTACAGGGGGTTGCAGCCCCAGCATTTT. It codes for CASGYRGLQPQHF.

V and J are TRBV28 and TRBJ2-7, with 7 nucleotides matching TRBD1. Germline V gives CDR1 MDHEN, CDR2 SYDVKM. This CDR3 is built from 12 residues. J lost 2 bases, V lost 8 bases, and 3 bases had no gene match. The CDR3 DNA follows: TGTGCCAGCCAGACAGGGACCTACGAGCAGTACTTC. It is translated as CASQTGTYEQYF.

The V call is TRBV19, the J call TRBJ1-2, with 7 bases aligning to TRBD1. This CDR3 region has 11 residues. J lost 5 bases, V lost 8 bases, and 2 bases had no gene match. Germline V gene sequence: CDR1 LNHDA, CDR2 SQIVND (reference sequence). CDR3 sequence reads: CASRDRYGYTF. CDR3 coding DNA: TGTGCCAGTCGGGACAGATATGGCTACACCTTC.

The rearrangement links TRBV7-2 to TRBJ2-1; no clear D gene. The germline V and J ends were trimmed by 4 bases and 8 bases, with 12 bases remaining between them. Germline V gene lookup returns CDR1 SGHTA and CDR2 FQGNSA. CDR3 size: 13 residues. CDR3: CASSSPRWYEQFF. In nucleotides, the CDR3 is TGTGCCAGCAGCTCCCCCCGATGGTATGAGCAGTTCTTC. The full variable domain, completed using reference TRBV7-2 and TRBJ2-1, is GAGVSQSPSNKVTEKGKDVELRCDPISGHTALYWYRQSLGQGLEFLIYFQGNSAPDKSGLPSDRFSAERTGGSVSTLTIQRTQQEDSAVYLCASSSPRWYEQFFGPGTRLTVL.

Here the CDR3 reads CSAVQGGNTGELFF. Written as DNA, the CDR3 is TGCAGTGCTGTACAGGGGGGGAACACCGGGGAGCTGTTTTTT. The chain links TRBV20-1 to TRBJ2-2, with 8 bases lining up with TRBD1. This CDR3 is 14 amino acids long. V shed 5 bases and J 1 base; nucleotides not matched to a gene: 3. Germline CDR1 and CDR2: DFQATT and SNEGSKA (reference sequence).

The V call is TRBV6-1, the J call TRBJ1-6; tentatively, D is TRBD1 (6 bases). V lost 8 bases, J lost 4 bases, and 24 bases lay in between. This CDR3 has 18 residues. Per germline, CDR1 MNHNS and CDR2 SASEGT. The CDR3 coding sequence is TGTGCCAGCTTTACGGACAGTTCCACGGGGGGGTATAATTCACCCCTCCACTTT. Translating gives CASFTDSSTGGYNSPLHF.

The CDR3 sequence is CASSPVNAGGTEAFF. The CDR3 DNA sequence: TGTGCCAGCAGCCCAGTGAATGCAGGGGGGACTGAAGCTTTCTTT. This chain links TRBV11-3 with TRBJ1-1; 7 bases are shared with TRBD1. Germline V gene lookup returns CDR1 SGHNT and CDR2 YENEEA. This CDR3 spans 15 amino acids. With V trimmed by 5 bases and J by 5 bases, 11 bases remained unmatched. Supplemented by reference TRBV11-3 and TRBJ1-1, the full variable domain reads EAGVVQSPRYKIIEKKQPVAFWCNPISGHNTLYWYLQNLGQGPELLIRYENEEAVDDSQLPKDRFSAERLKGVDSTLKIQPAELGDSAVYLCASSPVNAGGTEAFFGQGTRLTVV.

There are a few counts of this clonotype. The genes are TRBV10-3 and TRBJ1-2, with D hard to call. Germline V lookup: CDR1 ENHRY, CDR2 SYGVKD. Trimming took off 7 bases at V and 6 bases at J, with 15 bases between the two ends. The CDR3 is 13 residues long. The CDR3 loop is CAITTGNQDGYTF. The CDR3 DNA follows: TGTGCCATCACTACGGGTAACCAGGATGGCTACACCTTC.

The chain employs TRBV27 and TRBJ2-1, with 13 bases fitting TRBD2. Germline CDR1 MNHEY, CDR2 SMNVEV (reference sequence). Trimming cost V 6 bases and J 0 bases; bases outside gene matches: 14. The CDR3 runs 20 residues. CDR3 coding DNA: TGTGCCAGCAGCCCGAGGACTAGCGGGAGTTACTTAAGCTCCTACAATGAGCAGTTCTTC. Translating gives CASSPRTSGSYLSSYNEQFF.

The chain couples TRBV28 to TRBJ2-2, with 8 bases aligning to TRBD1. This CDR3 region has 16 residues. The junction had 10 bases not matched to a gene; V was cut back by 6 bases and J by 4 bases. In germline, CDR1 is MDHEN, CDR2 SYDVKM. CDR3 DNA: TGTGCCAGCAGCCAAACAGGGGGGCAGGTCACCGGGGAGCTGTTTTTT. This translates into CASSQTGGQVTGELFF.

This clonotype was found a few times. CDR3 DNA sequence: TGCAGTGCTAGACACCAGCGGACAGCTGGTGGCTACACCTTC. Encoded protein: CSARHQRTAGGYTF. The chain couples TRBV20-1 to TRBJ1-2; D perhaps matches TRBD1 (6 bases). The CDR3 covers 14 residues. The germline V gene has CDR1 DFQATT and CDR2 SNEGSKA (reference sequence). The V end was cut by 2 bases, the J end by 7 bases, with 17 bases between.

In DNA form, the CDR3 reads TGTGCCACCAGCAGAGTACTCTCAGGGGGTTACGATCTTGTAAACACTGAAGCTTTCTTT. As protein: CATSRVLSGGYDLVNTEAFF. The V call is TRBV15, the J call TRBJ1-1; 7 bases map to TRBD1. Germline CDR1 and CDR2: LNHNV and YYDKDF (reference sequence). The CDR3 extends over 20 amino acids. Trimming at V came to 1 base and at J to 2 bases, leaving 19 bases not matched to a gene.